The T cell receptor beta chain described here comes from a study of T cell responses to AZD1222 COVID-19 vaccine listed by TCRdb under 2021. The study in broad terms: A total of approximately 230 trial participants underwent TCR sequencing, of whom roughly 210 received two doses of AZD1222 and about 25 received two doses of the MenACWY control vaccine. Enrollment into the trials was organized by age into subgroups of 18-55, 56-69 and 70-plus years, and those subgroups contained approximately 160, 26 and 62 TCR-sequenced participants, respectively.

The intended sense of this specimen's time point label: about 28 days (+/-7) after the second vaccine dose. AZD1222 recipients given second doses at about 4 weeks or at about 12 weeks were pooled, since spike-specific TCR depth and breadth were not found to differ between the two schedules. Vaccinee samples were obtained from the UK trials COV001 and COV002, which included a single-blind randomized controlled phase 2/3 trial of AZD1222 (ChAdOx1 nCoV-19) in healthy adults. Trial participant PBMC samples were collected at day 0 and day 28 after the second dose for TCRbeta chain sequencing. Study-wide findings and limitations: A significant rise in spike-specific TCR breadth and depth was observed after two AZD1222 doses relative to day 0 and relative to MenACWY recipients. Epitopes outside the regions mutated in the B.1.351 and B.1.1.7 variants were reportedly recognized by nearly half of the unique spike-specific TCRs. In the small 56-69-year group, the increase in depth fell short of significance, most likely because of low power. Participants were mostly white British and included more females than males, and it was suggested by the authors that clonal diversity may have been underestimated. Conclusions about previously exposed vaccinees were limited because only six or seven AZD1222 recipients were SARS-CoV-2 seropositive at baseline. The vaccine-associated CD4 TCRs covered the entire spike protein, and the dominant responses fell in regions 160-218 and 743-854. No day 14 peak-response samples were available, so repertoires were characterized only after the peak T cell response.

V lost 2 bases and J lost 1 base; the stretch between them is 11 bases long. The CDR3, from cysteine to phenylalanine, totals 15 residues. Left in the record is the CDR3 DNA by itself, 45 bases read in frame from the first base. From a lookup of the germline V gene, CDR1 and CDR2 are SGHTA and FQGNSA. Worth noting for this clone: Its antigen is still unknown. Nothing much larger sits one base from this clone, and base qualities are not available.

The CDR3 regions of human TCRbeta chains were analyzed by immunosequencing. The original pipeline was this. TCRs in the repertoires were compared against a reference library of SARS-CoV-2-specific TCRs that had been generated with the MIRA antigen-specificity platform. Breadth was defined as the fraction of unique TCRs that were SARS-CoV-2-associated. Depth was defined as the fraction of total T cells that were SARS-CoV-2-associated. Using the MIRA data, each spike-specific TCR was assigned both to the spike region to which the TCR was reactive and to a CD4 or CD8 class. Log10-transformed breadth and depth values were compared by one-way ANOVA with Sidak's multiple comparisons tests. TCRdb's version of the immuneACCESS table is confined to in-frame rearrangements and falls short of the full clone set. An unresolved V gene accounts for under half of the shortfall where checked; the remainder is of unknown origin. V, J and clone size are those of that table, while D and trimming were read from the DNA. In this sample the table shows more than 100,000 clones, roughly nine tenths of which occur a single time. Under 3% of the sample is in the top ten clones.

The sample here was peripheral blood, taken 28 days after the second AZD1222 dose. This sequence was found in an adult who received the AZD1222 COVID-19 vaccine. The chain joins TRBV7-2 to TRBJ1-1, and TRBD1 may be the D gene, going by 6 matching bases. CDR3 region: CASSLSGRGNTEAFF. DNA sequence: TGTGCCAGCAGCTTATCGGGCAGGGGGAACACTGAAGCTTTCTTT.